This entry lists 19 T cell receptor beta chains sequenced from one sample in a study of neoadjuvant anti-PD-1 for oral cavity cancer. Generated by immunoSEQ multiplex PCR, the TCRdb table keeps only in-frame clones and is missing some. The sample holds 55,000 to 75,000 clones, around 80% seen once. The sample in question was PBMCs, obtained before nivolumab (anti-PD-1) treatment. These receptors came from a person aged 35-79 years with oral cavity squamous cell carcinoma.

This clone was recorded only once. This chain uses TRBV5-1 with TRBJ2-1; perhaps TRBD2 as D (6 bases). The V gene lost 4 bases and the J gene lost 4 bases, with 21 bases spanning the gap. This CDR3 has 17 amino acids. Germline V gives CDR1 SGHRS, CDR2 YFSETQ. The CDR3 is CASSTRAFRERYNEQFF. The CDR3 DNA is TGCGCCAGCAGCACGCGGGCGTTCCGGGAGAGATACAATGAGCAGTTCTTC.

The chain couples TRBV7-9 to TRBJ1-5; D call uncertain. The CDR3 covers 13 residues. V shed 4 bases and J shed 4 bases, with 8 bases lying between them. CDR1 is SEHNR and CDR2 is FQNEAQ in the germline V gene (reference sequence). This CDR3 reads CASSSGLNQPQHF. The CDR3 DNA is TGTGCCAGCAGCTCGGGCCTGAATCAGCCCCAGCATTTT. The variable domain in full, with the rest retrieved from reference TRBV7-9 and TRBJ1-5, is DTGVSQNPRHKITKRGQNVTFRCDPISEHNRLYWYRQTLGQGPEFLTYFQNEAQLEKSRLLSDRFSAERPKGSFSTLEIQRTEQGDSAMYLCASSSGLNQPQHFGDGTRLSIL.

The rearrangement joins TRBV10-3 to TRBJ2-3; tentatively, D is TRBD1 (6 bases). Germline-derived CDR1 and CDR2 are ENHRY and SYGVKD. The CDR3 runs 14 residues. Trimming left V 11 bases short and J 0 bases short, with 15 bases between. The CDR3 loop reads CAVSAGASTDTQYF. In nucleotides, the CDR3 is TGTGCCGTATCGGCAGGGGCTAGCACAGATACGCAGTATTTT.

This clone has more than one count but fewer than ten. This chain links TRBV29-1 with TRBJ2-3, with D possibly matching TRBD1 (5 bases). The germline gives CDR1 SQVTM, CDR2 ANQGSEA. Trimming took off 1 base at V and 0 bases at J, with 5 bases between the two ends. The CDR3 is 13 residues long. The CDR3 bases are TGCAGCGTTGAAGGACAGAGCACAGATACGCAGTATTTT. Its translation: CSVEGQSTDTQYF.

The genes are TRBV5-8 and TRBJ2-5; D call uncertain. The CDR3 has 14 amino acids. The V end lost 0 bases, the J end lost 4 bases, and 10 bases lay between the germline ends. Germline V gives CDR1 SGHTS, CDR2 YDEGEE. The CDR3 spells CASSLEGLTETQYF. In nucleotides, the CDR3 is TGTGCCAGCAGCTTGGAAGGCCTTACAGAGACCCAGTACTTC.

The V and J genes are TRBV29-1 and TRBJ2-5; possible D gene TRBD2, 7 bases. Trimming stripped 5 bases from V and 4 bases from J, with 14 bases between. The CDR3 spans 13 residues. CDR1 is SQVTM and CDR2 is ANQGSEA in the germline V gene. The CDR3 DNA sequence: TGCAGCGTTATGAGAGGGGGGGGAGAGACCCAGTACTTC. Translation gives CSVMRGGGETQYF.

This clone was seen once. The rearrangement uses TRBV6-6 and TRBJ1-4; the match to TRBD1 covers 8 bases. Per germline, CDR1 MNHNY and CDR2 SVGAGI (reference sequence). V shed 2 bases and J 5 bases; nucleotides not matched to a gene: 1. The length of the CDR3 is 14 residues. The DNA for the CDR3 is TGTGCCAGCAGTTACAGGACAGGGAATGAAAAACTGTTTTTT. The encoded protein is CASSYRTGNEKLFF.

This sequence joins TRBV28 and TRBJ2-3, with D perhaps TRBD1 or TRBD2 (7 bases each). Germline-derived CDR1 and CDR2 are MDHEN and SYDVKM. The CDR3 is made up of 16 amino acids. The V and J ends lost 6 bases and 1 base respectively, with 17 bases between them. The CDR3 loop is CASRGSGGGRTDTQYF. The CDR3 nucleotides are TGTGCCAGCAGAGGGTCAGGGGGGGGTCGCACAGATACGCAGTATTTT.

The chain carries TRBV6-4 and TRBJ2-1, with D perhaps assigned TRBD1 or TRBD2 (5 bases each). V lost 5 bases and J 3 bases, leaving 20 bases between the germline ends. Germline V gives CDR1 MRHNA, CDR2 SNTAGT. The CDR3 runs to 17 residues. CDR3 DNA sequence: TGTGCCAGCAGTCCGAGACCCGCCGGGGCAGACTACAATGAGCAGTTCTTC. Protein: CASSPRPAGADYNEQFF.

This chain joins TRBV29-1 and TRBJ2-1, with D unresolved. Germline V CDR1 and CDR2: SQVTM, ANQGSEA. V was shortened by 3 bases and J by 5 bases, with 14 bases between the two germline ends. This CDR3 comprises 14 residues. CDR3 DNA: TGCAGCGTTGACCGTAGCTGGGTGAACAATGAGCAGTTCTTC. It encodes CSVDRSWVNNEQFF.

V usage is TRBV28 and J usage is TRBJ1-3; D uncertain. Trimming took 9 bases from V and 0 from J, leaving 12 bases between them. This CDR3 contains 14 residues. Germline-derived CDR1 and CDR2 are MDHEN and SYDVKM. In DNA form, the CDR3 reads TGTGCCAGTCTCGAGGCGGACTCTGGAAACACCATATATTTT. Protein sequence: CASLEADSGNTIYF.

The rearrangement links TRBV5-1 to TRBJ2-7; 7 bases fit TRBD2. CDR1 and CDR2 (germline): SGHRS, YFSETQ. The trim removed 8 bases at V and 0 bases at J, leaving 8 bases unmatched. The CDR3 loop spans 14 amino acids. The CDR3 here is CASREEVYSYEQYF. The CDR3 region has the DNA TGCGCCAGTCGGGAGGAGGTTTACTCCTACGAGCAGTACTTC.

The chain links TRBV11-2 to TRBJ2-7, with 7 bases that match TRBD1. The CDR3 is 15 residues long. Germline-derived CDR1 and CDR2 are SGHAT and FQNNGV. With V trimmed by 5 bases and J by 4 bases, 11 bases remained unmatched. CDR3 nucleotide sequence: TGTGCCAGCAGCCCAAACGACAGGGAAGGGTACGAGCAGTACTTC. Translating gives CASSPNDREGYEQYF.

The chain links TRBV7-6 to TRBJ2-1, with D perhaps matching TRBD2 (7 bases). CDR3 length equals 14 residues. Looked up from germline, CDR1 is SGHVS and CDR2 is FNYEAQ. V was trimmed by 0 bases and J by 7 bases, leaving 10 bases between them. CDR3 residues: CASSLAGGRNEQFF. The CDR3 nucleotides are TGTGCCAGCAGCTTAGCGGGGGGGCGGAATGAGCAGTTCTTC.

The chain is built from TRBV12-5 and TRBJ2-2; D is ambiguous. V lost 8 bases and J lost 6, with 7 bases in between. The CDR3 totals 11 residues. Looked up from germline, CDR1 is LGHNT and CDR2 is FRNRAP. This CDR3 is CASYNPGELFF. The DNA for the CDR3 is TGTGCTAGTTACAACCCCGGGGAGCTGTTTTTT.

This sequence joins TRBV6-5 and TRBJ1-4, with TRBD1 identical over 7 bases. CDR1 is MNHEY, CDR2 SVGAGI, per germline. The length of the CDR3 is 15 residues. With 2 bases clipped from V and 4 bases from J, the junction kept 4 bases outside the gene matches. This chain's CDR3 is CASSYTTGDNEKLFF. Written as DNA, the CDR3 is TGTGCCAGCAGTTACACTACAGGGGATAATGAAAAACTGTTTTTT.

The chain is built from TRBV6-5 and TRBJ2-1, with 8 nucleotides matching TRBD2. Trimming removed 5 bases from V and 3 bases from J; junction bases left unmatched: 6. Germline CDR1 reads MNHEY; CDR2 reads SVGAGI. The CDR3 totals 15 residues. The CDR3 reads CASSQSGSIYNEQFF. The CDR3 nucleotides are TGTGCCAGCAGTCAAAGCGGGAGCATCTACAATGAGCAGTTCTTC.

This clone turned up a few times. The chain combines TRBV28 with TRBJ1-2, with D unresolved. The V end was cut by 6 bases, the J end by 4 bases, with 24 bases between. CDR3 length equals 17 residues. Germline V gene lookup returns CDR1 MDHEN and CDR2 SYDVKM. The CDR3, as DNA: TGTGCCAGCAGCCTTATGTACACAAGGGAACGAGCCTATGGCTACACCTTC. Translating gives CASSLMYTRERAYGYTF.

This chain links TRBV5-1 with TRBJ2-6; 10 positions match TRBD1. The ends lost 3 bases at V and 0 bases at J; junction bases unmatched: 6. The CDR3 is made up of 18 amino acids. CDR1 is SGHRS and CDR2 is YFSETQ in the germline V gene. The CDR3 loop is CASSSRTGGASGANVLTF. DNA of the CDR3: TGCGCCAGCAGCTCGAGGACAGGGGGAGCCTCTGGGGCCAACGTCCTGACTTTC.